These T cell receptor beta chains were read from a single sample in a study of OX40 agonist ivuxolimab in advanced cancers. Using immunoSEQ multiplex PCR, the repertoire was profiled, and TCRdb retains in-frame clones only, with some absent. Among about 53,000 clones listed, more than 80% were seen once. The material was CD4+ or CD8+ T cells sorted from blood, obtained in a trial of the OX40 agonist ivuxolimab. The receptors originated from an adult with an advanced solid tumor such as melanoma, head and neck, liver or kidney cancer. The CDR3 runs from the conserved cysteine through the conserved F or W. D genes are given only for firm matches. Rows give clone size only sometimes, using once, few, many, or a class for an expanded clone.

J gene | D gene | CDR3 length | V gene | clone size | CDR3 protein | CDR3 DNA
TRBJ2-3 | NA | 16 | TRBV7-6 | NA | CASSLFGGGGTDTQYF | TGTGCCAGCAGCTTATTTGGAGGGGGGGGCACAGATACGCAGTATTTT
TRBJ2-3 | TRBD2 | 17 | TRBV28 | NA | CASSSRRLAGSSDTQYF | TGTGCCAGCAGTTCCCGACGACTAGCGGGGAGCTCAGATACGCAGTATTTT
TRBJ1-4 | TRBD1 | 15 | TRBV4-1 | NA | CASSQEQGAGEKLFF | TGCGCCAGCAGCCAAGAACAGGGGGCGGGTGAAAAACTGTTTTTT
TRBJ2-5 | NA | 14 | TRBV7-2 | NA | CASSLGRFQETQYF | TGTGCCAGCAGCTTAGGGCGCTTCCAAGAGACCCAGTACTTC
TRBJ2-7 | TRBD2 | 15 | TRBV2 | few | CASSAERGFTYEQYF | TGTGCCAGCAGTGCCGAGCGGGGGTTTACCTACGAGCAGTACTTC
TRBJ2-1 | TRBD1 | 15 | TRBV15 | NA | CATSPRQGLYNEQFF | TGTGCCACCAGCCCACGACAGGGGCTTTACAATGAGCAGTTCTTC
TRBJ2-1 | NA | 12 | TRBV27 | NA | CASSPDTRKQFF | TGTGCCAGCAGTCCAGACACTAGAAAGCAGTTCTTC
TRBJ1-6 | NA | 16 | TRBV6-1 | NA | CASSEAFPEYNSPLHF | TGTGCCAGCAGTGAAGCGTTTCCAGAGTATAATTCACCCCTCCACTTT
TRBJ2-3 | NA | 16 | TRBV7-6 | NA | CASSPMDSGSTDTQYF | TGTGCCAGCAGCCCCATGGACAGCGGGAGCACAGATACGCAGTATTTT
TRBJ2-5 | TRBD2 | 13 | TRBV11-2 | NA | CASSFSGGGEQYF | TGTGCCAGCAGCTTTAGCGGGGGCGGGGAGCAGTACTTC
TRBJ2-1 | NA | 16 | TRBV11-2 | NA | CASSLGGGSLYNEQFF | TGTGCCAGCAGCTTAGGCGGTGGGAGCCTCTACAATGAGCAGTTCTTC
TRBJ1-3 | NA | 14 | TRBV30 | NA | CAWTLGYSGNTIYF | TGTGCCTGGACCCTCGGATACTCTGGAAACACCATATATTTT
TRBJ1-2 | NA | 17 | TRBV7-2 | NA | CASSLEWFLGVNYGYTF | TGTGCCAGCAGCTTAGAGTGGTTCCTAGGGGTTAACTATGGCTACACCTTC
TRBJ1-2 | NA | 11 | TRBV6-5 | NA | CASIGSGGYTF | TGTGCCAGCATTGGGAGTGGGGGCTACACCTTC
TRBJ1-3 | NA | 16 | TRBV6-5 | once | CASSYSKQGAGNTIYF | TGTGCCAGCAGTTACTCGAAACAGGGCGCTGGAAACACCATATATTTT
TRBJ2-7 | NA | 11 | TRBV30 | NA | CAWSRVAEQYF | TGTGCCTGGAGCAGGGTAGCCGAGCAGTACTTC
TRBJ2-3 | NA | 14 | TRBV6-5 | NA | CASSLLRGTDTQYF | TGTGCCAGCAGTTTACTTAGAGGCACAGATACGCAGTATTTT
TRBJ2-5 | TRBD1 | 14 | TRBV2 | NA | CASRTGGGEETQYF | TGTGCCAGCAGGACAGGGGGCGGGGAAGAGACCCAGTACTTC